This is a list of T cell receptor beta chains from one sample in a study of T-cell memory formation after mild COVID-19. Using its own MiXCR run on the 5' RACE reads, TCRdb lists one record per CDR3 protein. The table lists hundreds of thousands of distinct CDR3 sequences, 15% to 17% of them singletons, with around 2.2% in the top ten. Material: PBMCs or a T cell subset sorted from them (not recorded which). The receptor source for this set is an adult woman who had mild COVID-19 (a few samples of this study predate the infection). Cell type and time point are not known. Each CDR3 is given with its conserved first and last residue. Fields, in order: D gene, clone size, V gene, J gene, CDR3 DNA, CDR3 protein. D genes are given only for firm matches. Clone sizes are given selectively: once, few, many, or a class where the clone is expanded.

d_call: .; clone_size: .; v_call: TRBV18; j_call: TRBJ2-7; cdr3_nt: TGTGCCAGCTCACCAATCAGCGTGGGAGGCTACGAGCAGTACTTC; cdr3_aa: CASSPISVGGYEQYF
d_call: TRBD1; clone_size: few; v_call: TRBV6-5; j_call: TRBJ2-2; cdr3_nt: TGTGCCACCCAGACAGGGGAGGCCGGGGAGCTGTTTTTT; cdr3_aa: CATQTGEAGELFF
d_call: .; clone_size: .; v_call: TRBV6-2/TRBV6-3; j_call: TRBJ2-5; cdr3_nt: TGTGCCAGCAAGTCTCCCTCCCAAGAGACCCAGTACTTC; cdr3_aa: CASKSPSQETQYF
d_call: .; clone_size: .; v_call: TRBV6-5; j_call: TRBJ1-2; cdr3_nt: TGTGCCAGCAGGGGTTCGGGGTATGGCTACACCTTC; cdr3_aa: CASRGSGYGYTF
d_call: TRBD2; clone_size: .; v_call: TRBV6-1; j_call: TRBJ2-7; cdr3_nt: TGTGCCAGCAGTGTACGCGGGACTAGCGGGAGTCCCTACGAGCAGTACTTC; cdr3_aa: CASSVRGTSGSPYEQYF
d_call: .; clone_size: few; v_call: TRBV11-2; j_call: TRBJ2-5; cdr3_nt: TGTGCCAGCAGCTGGGGACTTCAAGAGACCCAGTACTTC; cdr3_aa: CASSWGLQETQYF
d_call: .; clone_size: .; v_call: TRBV12-3/TRBV12-4; j_call: TRBJ1-6; cdr3_nt: TGTGCCAGCAGTTTAGGGACAGCCGGGATATATAATTCACCCCTCCACTTT; cdr3_aa: CASSLGTAGIYNSPLHF
d_call: TRBD2; clone_size: .; v_call: TRBV20-1; j_call: TRBJ2-5; cdr3_nt: TGCAGTGCTTTCGGGGGGTCGGTGGAGACCCAGTACTTC; cdr3_aa: CSAFGGSVETQYF
d_call: .; clone_size: few; v_call: TRBV12-3/TRBV12-4; j_call: TRBJ1-1; cdr3_nt: TGTGCCAGCAGGCCGGGCGTCGGTTGGGACACTGAAGCTTTCTTT; cdr3_aa: CASRPGVGWDTEAFF
d_call: .; clone_size: few; v_call: TRBV4-2; j_call: TRBJ2-1; cdr3_nt: TGTGCCAGCAGCCAAGGAGCCACAGGGCGGTCCTACAATGAGCAGTTCTTC; cdr3_aa: CASSQGATGRSYNEQFF
d_call: TRBD2; clone_size: .; v_call: TRBV6-5; j_call: TRBJ2-7; cdr3_nt: TGTGCCAGCAGTTACTCGATACTAGCGGGAGGGCCTTGGGAGCAGTACTTC; cdr3_aa: CASSYSILAGGPWEQYF
d_call: TRBD2; clone_size: .; v_call: TRBV4-3; j_call: TRBJ2-1; cdr3_nt: TGCGCCAGCAGCCAAGTGATAGCGGGAGCAAGGAATGAGCAGTTCTTC; cdr3_aa: CASSQVIAGARNEQFF
d_call: TRBD2; clone_size: few; v_call: TRBV11-2; j_call: TRBJ2-7; cdr3_nt: TGTGCCAGCAGCTCCGTGAAGGCGGGAGGCTACGAGCAGTACTTC; cdr3_aa: CASSSVKAGGYEQYF
d_call: .; clone_size: few; v_call: TRBV11-2; j_call: TRBJ2-3; cdr3_nt: TGTGCCAGCAGCTTATACTCGGCGGCTAGCGGCACAGATACGCAGTATTTT; cdr3_aa: CASSLYSAASGTDTQYF
d_call: .; clone_size: few; v_call: TRBV7-3; j_call: TRBJ2-3; cdr3_nt: TGTGCCAGCAGCTTAGGGCTAGCCCTCACAGATACGCAGTATTTT; cdr3_aa: CASSLGLALTDTQYF
d_call: .; clone_size: many; v_call: TRBV4-2; j_call: TRBJ2-5; cdr3_nt: TGTGCCAGCAGCCGGGGCTCGGGACTGGAGGCGGAGACCCAGTACTTC; cdr3_aa: CASSRGSGLEAETQYF
d_call: .; clone_size: few; v_call: TRBV7-9; j_call: TRBJ2-5; cdr3_nt: TGTGCCAGCAGCTCCAGGGTGCGTGGGGAGACCCAGTACTTC; cdr3_aa: CASSSRVRGETQYF
d_call: TRBD1; clone_size: few; v_call: TRBV3-1; j_call: TRBJ1-1; cdr3_nt: TGTGCCAGCAGACCCGGACAGGGGGCGGTTGAAGCTTTCTTT; cdr3_aa: CASRPGQGAVEAFF
d_call: .; clone_size: .; v_call: TRBV3-1; j_call: TRBJ1-2; cdr3_nt: TGTGCCAGCAGCCAGGTCGGGGCTAGGAATGGCTACACCTTC; cdr3_aa: CASSQVGARNGYTF
d_call: .; clone_size: .; v_call: TRBV5-1; j_call: TRBJ2-5; cdr3_nt: TGCGCCAGCAGGGGGGGCGGGGGCCTGTACCAAGAGACCCAGTACTTC; cdr3_aa: CASRGGGGLYQETQYF
d_call: TRBD2; clone_size: few; v_call: TRBV11-2; j_call: TRBJ2-3; cdr3_nt: TGTGCCAGCAGGGGATTAGCGGGGGGGCCTCCTACGCAGTATTTT; cdr3_aa: CASRGLAGGPPTQYF
d_call: .; clone_size: .; v_call: TRBV12-3/TRBV12-4; j_call: TRBJ2-1; cdr3_nt: TGTGCCACCTCCAATTTCGTCCATGAGCAGTTCTTC; cdr3_aa: CATSNFVHEQFF
d_call: .; clone_size: .; v_call: TRBV11-3; j_call: TRBJ2-3; cdr3_nt: TGTGCCAGCAGCTTAGGGACTAACATTGATACGCAGTATTTT; cdr3_aa: CASSLGTNIDTQYF
d_call: .; clone_size: many; v_call: TRBV7-2; j_call: TRBJ2-7; cdr3_nt: TGTGCCAGCAGCTTAGAAGGGGTCTACTACGAGCAGTACTTC; cdr3_aa: CASSLEGVYYEQYF
d_call: .; clone_size: .; v_call: TRBV7-2; j_call: TRBJ1-3; cdr3_nt: TGTGCCAGCAGCTTTGGTTTCGGCTCTGGAAACACCATATATTTT; cdr3_aa: CASSFGFGSGNTIYF
d_call: TRBD2; clone_size: few; v_call: TRBV28; j_call: TRBJ2-1; cdr3_nt: TGTGCCAGCAGTCTAGCGGGAGGGCCATATGAGCAGTTCTTC; cdr3_aa: CASSLAGGPYEQFF
d_call: TRBD2; clone_size: .; v_call: TRBV20-1; j_call: TRBJ2-2; cdr3_nt: TGCAGTGCTAGAATTGGCGGGAGAGAGGACACCGGGGAGCTGTTTTTT; cdr3_aa: CSARIGGREDTGELFF